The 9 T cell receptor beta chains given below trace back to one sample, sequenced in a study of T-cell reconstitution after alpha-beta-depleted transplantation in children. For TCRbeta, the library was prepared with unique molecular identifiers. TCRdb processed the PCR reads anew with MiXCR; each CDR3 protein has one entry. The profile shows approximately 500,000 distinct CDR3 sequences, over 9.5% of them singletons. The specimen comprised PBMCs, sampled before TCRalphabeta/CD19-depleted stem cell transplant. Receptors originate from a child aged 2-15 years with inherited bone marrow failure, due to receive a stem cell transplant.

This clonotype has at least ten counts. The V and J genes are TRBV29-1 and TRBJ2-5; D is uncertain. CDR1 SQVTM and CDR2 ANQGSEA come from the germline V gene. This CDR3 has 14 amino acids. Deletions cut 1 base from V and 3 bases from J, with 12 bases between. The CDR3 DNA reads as TGCAGCGTTGAAGGGTGGACGGAAGAAGAGACCCAGTACTTC. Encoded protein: CSVEGWTEEETQYF.

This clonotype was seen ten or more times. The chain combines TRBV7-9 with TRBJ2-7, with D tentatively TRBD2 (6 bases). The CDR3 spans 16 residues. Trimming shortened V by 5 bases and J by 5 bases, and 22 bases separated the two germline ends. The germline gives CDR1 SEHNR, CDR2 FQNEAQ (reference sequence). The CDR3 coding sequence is TGTGCCAGCAGCCCAGTGGGGCGGGATGGCCAAAACGAGCAGTACTTC. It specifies CASSPVGRDGQNEQYF.

This chain's CDR3 is CSAVEMDTQYF. The CDR3, as DNA: TGCAGCGCTGTTGAAATGGATACGCAGTATTTT. This chain links TRBV29-1 with TRBJ2-3; D remains ambiguous. V was clipped by 7 bases and J by 6 bases, with 11 bases between them. This CDR3 spans 11 amino acids. Germline lookup yields CDR1 SQVTM and CDR2 ANQGSEA.

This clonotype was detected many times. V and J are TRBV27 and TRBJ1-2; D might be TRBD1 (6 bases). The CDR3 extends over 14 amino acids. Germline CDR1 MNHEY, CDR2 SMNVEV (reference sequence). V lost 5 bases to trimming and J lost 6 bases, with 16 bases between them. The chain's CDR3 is CASSRTGTINGYTF. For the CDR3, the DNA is TGTGCCAGCAGTCGTACAGGGACGATTAATGGCTACACCTTC.

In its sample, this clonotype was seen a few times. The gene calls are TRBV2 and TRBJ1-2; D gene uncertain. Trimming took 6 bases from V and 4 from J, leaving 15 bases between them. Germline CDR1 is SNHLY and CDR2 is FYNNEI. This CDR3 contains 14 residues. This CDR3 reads CASSRNGIFYGYTF. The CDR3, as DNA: TGTGCCAGCAGCCGGAACGGAATATTCTATGGCTACACCTTC.

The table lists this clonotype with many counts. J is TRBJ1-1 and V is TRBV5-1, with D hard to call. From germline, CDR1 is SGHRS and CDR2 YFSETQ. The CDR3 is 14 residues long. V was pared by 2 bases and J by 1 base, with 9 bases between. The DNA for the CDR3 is TGCGCCAGCAGCTTCCCTAGTGGGAACACTGAAGCTTTCTTT. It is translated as CASSFPSGNTEAFF.

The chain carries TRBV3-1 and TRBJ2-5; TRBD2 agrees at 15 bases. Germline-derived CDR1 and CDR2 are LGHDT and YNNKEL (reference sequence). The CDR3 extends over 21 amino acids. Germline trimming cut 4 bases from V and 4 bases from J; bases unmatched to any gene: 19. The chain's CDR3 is CASSPGLAGGPAAYLVETQYF. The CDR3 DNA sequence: TGTGCCAGCAGCCCCGGACTAGCGGGAGGGCCAGCGGCCTACCTAGTAGAGACCCAGTACTTC.

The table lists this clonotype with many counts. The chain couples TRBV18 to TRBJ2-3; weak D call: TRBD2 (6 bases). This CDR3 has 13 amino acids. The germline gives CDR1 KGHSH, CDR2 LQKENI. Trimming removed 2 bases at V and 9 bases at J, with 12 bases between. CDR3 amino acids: CASSPGPGRTQYF. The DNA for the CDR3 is TGTGCCAGCTCACCAGGCCCCGGGAGAACGCAGTATTTT. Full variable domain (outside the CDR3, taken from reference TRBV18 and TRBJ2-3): NAGVMQNPRHLVRRRGQEARLRCSPMKGHSHVYWYRQLPEEGLKFMVYLQKENIIDESGMPKERFSAEFPKEGPSILRIQQVVRGDSAAYFCASSPGPGRTQYFGPGTRLTVL.

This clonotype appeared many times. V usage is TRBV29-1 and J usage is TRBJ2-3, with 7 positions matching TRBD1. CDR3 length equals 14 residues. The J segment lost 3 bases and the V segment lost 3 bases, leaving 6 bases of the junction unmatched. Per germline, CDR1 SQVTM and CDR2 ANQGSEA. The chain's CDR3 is CSVDTTGMTDTQYF. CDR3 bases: TGCAGCGTTGACACGACAGGGATGACAGATACGCAGTATTTT.